These 24 T cell receptor beta chains were sequenced from one sample in a study of blood T cell repertoires in COVID-19. Only in-frame clones appear in the TCRdb table, and some are missing; sequencing was by immunoSEQ multiplex PCR. The table includes more than 140,000 clones, about 79% detected once. Sequencing was done on a sample of peripheral blood. These receptors all stem from a woman aged 50 to 60 in a cohort sampled during active or convalescent COVID-19.

This chain uses TRBV5-6 with TRBJ1-1; D gene unclear. Per germline, CDR1 SGHDT and CDR2 YYEEEE. The CDR3 sequence is 13 residues long. The germline V and J ends were trimmed by 1 base and 0 bases, with 4 bases remaining between them. The CDR3 DNA reads as TGTGCCAGCAGCTTGATCATGAACACTGAAGCTTTCTTT. It translates to CASSLIMNTEAFF.

The chain recombines TRBV12-5 with TRBJ1-2; D remains ambiguous. Trimming cost V 6 bases and J 1 base, with 9 bases left between them. Germline CDR1 and CDR2: LGHNT and FRNRAP. The CDR3 length is 13 residues. CDR3 bases: TGTGCTAGTGGGGGGAGCAATAACTATGGCTACACCTTC. It yields the protein CASGGSNNYGYTF.

The gene calls are TRBV19 and TRBJ2-6; TRBD1 aligns across 8 bases. Per germline, CDR1 LNHDA and CDR2 SQIVND (reference sequence). The CDR3 is 17 residues long. With 5 bases clipped from V and 0 bases from J, the junction kept 6 bases outside the gene matches. The CDR3 loop reads CASSWTGYPSGANVLTF. The CDR3 nucleotides are TGTGCCAGTAGTTGGACAGGGTATCCCTCTGGGGCCAACGTCCTGACTTTC.

This clone was found a few times. This sequence joins TRBV3-1 (or the pseudogene TRBV3-2) and TRBJ1-5, with 7 bases aligning to TRBD1. The CDR3 consists of 13 residues. Looked up from germline, CDR1 is LGHDT and CDR2 is YNNKEL (reference sequence). The V segment lost 4 bases and the J segment 5 bases; nucleotides outside the gene matches: 2. In DNA form, the CDR3 reads TGTGCCAGCAGCCTACAGGGGTATCAGCCCCAGCATTTT. Encoded protein: CASSLQGYQPQHF.

The chain links TRBV6-4 to TRBJ2-3, with a tentative D call TRBD2 (6 bases). The germline CDR1 and CDR2 sequences are MRHNA and SNTAGT. CDR3 length equals 17 residues. Trimming shortened V by 3 bases and J by 1 base, and 17 bases separated the two germline ends. The CDR3 region has the DNA TGTGCCAGCAGTGAGGGGGACTTCTTTTCTGGCACAGATACGCAGTATTTT. Amino acid sequence: CASSEGDFFSGTDTQYF.

This clone has just one count. This chain joins TRBV4-2 and TRBJ1-5; D uncertain. The V gene lost 1 base and the J gene lost 7 bases, with 11 bases spanning the gap. CDR3 length equals 14 residues. Germline values: CDR1 LGHNA, CDR2 YNFKEQ. The CDR3 spells CASSQGARGQPQHF. DNA for the CDR3: TGTGCCAGCAGCCAAGGTGCCCGGGGACAGCCCCAGCATTTT.

This chain uses TRBV6-2 or TRBV6-3 with TRBJ2-7; possible D gene TRBD2, 7 bases. V lost 4 bases, J lost 4 bases, and 14 bases lay in between. The CDR3 contains 14 residues. Germline V lookup: CDR1 MNHEY, CDR2 SVGEGT. Here the CDR3 DNA reads TGTGCCAGCAGTTGGTCGGGGGGCCAGTACGAGCAGTACTTC. Translating it yields CASSWSGGQYEQYF.

The chain links TRBV12-3 or TRBV12-4 to TRBJ1-1; no reliable D call. Between the trimmed V and J ends, which lost 6 bases and 7 bases, there was a span of 15 bases. The CDR3 contains 13 residues. CDR3 residues: CASSLQEGVEAFF. Here the CDR3 DNA reads TGTGCCAGCAGCCTGCAAGAGGGCGTTGAAGCTTTCTTT.

The V gene is TRBV12-3 or TRBV12-4, the J gene TRBJ2-3, with 7 bases that match TRBD2. With V trimmed by 8 bases and J by 2 bases, 4 bases remained unmatched. This CDR3 comprises 13 residues. The CDR3 bases are TGTGCCAGCTTCGGGGGGACCACAGATACGCAGTATTTT. Translation gives CASFGGTTDTQYF.

This chain connects TRBV5-8 to TRBJ1-1; D is possibly TRBD1 (5 bases). Germline CDR1 SGHTS, CDR2 YDEGEE. The CDR3 loop spans 15 amino acids. With 4 bases removed from V and 0 bases from J, the gap between germline ends came to 13 bases. DNA for the CDR3: TGTGCCAGCAGCAGCCGTCGGGGGATGAACACTGAAGCTTTCTTT. Translating it yields CASSSRRGMNTEAFF.

The chain joins TRBV19 to TRBJ1-1, with TRBD1 matching over 7 bases. The CDR3 extends over 14 amino acids. CDR1 is LNHDA, CDR2 SQIVND, per germline (reference sequence). Losses at the gene ends were 6 bases for V and 1 base for J; bases not matched to a gene: 5. This chain's CDR3 is CASRQGQPNTEAFF. As DNA, the CDR3 is TGTGCCAGTAGACAGGGACAGCCGAACACTGAAGCTTTCTTT.

This clone was observed a handful of times. The chain combines TRBV11-2 with TRBJ1-1; D call uncertain. CDR3 length: 14 residues. The V gene lost 5 bases and the J gene lost 4 bases, with 14 bases spanning the gap. Germline values: CDR1 SGHAT, CDR2 FQNNGV. CDR3 DNA: TGTGCCAGCAGCCGTCGGTTTGCGGGCACTGAAGCTTTCTTT. This translates into CASSRRFAGTEAFF. Combining the CDR3 with reference TRBV11-2 and TRBJ1-1 gives the whole variable domain EAGVAQSPRYKIIEKRQSVAFWCNPISGHATLYWYQQILGQGPKLLIQFQNNGVVDDSQLPKDRFSAERLKGVDSTLKIQPAKLEDSAVYLCASSRRFAGTEAFFGQGTRLTVV.

This clone was found a few times. The chain employs TRBV10-3 and TRBJ1-2; 8 bases agree with TRBD1. This CDR3 has 15 amino acids. Germline V CDR1 and CDR2: ENHRY, SYGVKD. V was clipped by 0 bases and J by 4 bases; unmatched bases: 4. The CDR3 region has the DNA TGTGCCATCAGTGAGTCGGCAGGGGGCACCTATGGCTACACCTTC. It is translated as CAISESAGGTYGYTF.

V and J are TRBV5-1 and TRBJ2-5, with a weak D call TRBD2 (7 bases). Trimming cost V 0 bases and J 2 bases, with 17 bases left between them. CDR3 length: 17 amino acids. The germline gives CDR1 SGHRS, CDR2 YFSETQ. The CDR3 loop is CASSLVLGGATQETQYF. CDR3 sequence (DNA): TGCGCCAGCAGCTTGGTTTTAGGGGGGGCGACGCAAGAGACCCAGTACTTC.

The V gene is TRBV13, the J gene TRBJ1-2; D is undetermined. The V gene lost 2 bases and the J gene lost 5 bases, with 12 bases spanning the gap. The CDR3 sequence is 14 residues long. Germline CDR1 and CDR2: PRHDT and FYEKMQ (reference sequence). The CDR3 DNA sequence: TGTGCCAGCAGCTTATCCGGCAGGAGGTATGGCTACACCTTC. Amino acids: CASSLSGRRYGYTF.

The genes are TRBV19 and TRBJ1-6; TRBD1 matches at 8 bases. The CDR3 length is 15 residues. Germline V lookup: CDR1 LNHDA, CDR2 SQIVND (reference sequence). V trimming: 5 bases; J trimming: 10 bases; junction bases outside the gene matches: 10. The CDR3 nucleotides read TGTGCCAGTAGTTCCCGCGGGACAGGAAGGTCACCCCTCCACTTT. This encodes CASSSRGTGRSPLHF.

This clone was observed a single time. The chain is built from TRBV12-3 or TRBV12-4 and TRBJ1-5; 9 bases agree with TRBD1. The length of the CDR3 is 13 residues. The ends lost 6 bases at V and 7 bases at J; junction bases unmatched: 4. CDR3 sequence (DNA): TGTGCCAGCAGCGGACAGGGGAGGCAGCCCCAGCATTTT. This translates into CASSGQGRQPQHF.

With regard to this clone: The identical CDR3 is also encoded by other nucleotide sequences in the sample. V is TRBV29-1 and J is TRBJ2-1; possibly TRBD2 for D (5 bases). Germline CDR1 reads SQVTM; CDR2 reads ANQGSEA. Trimming removed 2 bases from V and 0 bases from J, with 11 bases in between. The CDR3 has 15 residues. The CDR3, as DNA: TGCAGCGTTGAACTCAGCGGAAGCTCCTACAATGAGCAGTTCTTC. It specifies CSVELSGSSYNEQFF.

This clone was picked up a small number of times. This chain uses TRBV4-3 with TRBJ1-5, with no clear D. The CDR3 loop spans 15 amino acids. Trimming took 0 bases from V and 6 from J, leaving 12 bases between them. The germline V gene encodes CDR1 LGHNA and CDR2 YSLEER. CDR3 coding DNA: TGCGCCAGCAGCCAAGATGTGACTTCGGGTCAGCCCCAGCATTTT. Translating gives CASSQDVTSGQPQHF.

Remarks on this clone: The limits of the CDR3 on the DNA are not certain, so only TCRdb's listed CDR3 is given. The chain carries TRBV5-5 and TRBJ2-7; TRBD1, the table's D call, was not compared with the DNA. The CDR3 comprises 15 residues, both ends counted. CDR1 and CDR2 (germline): SGHKS, YYEKEE (reference sequence). Here the CDR3 reads CASSLMTGQVAQGNF.

This chain links TRBV24-1 with TRBJ1-2, with 12 bases matching TRBD1. Looked up from germline, CDR1 is KGHDR and CDR2 is SFDVKD. With 4 bases clipped from V and 4 bases from J, the junction kept 6 bases outside the gene matches. The CDR3 spans 16 residues. CDR3 coding DNA: TGTGCCACCAGTGACCCGGGACAGGGGGCAGGCTATGGCTACACCTTC. Amino acid sequence: CATSDPGQGAGYGYTF.

The gene calls are TRBV7-9 and TRBJ2-1, with 8 bases aligning to TRBD2. The CDR3 is made up of 15 amino acids. The V and J ends lost 5 bases and 5 bases, in that order; junction bases with no gene match: 8. Germline assignment: CDR1 SEHNR and CDR2 FQNEAQ (reference sequence). The CDR3 sequence: CASSLGTSWDNEQFF. CDR3 DNA sequence: TGTGCCAGCAGCCTCGGGACTAGTTGGGACAATGAGCAGTTCTTC.

The chain carries TRBV7-3 and TRBJ2-3; perhaps TRBD2 as D (5 bases). The CDR3 has 14 amino acids. V was pared by 5 bases and J by 3 bases, with 12 bases between. Per germline, CDR1 SGHTA and CDR2 FQGTGA. CDR3 nucleotides: TGTGCCAGCAGCGCCAACCCGGGGACAGATACGCAGTATTTT. The encoded protein is CASSANPGTDTQYF.

The chain recombines TRBV2 with TRBJ1-1; 7 nucleotides match TRBD1. The ends lost 6 bases at V and 7 bases at J; junction bases unmatched: 8. The germline gives CDR1 SNHLY, CDR2 FYNNEI. CDR3 length equals 13 residues. CDR3 loop: CASRGDSAHEAFF. In nucleotides, the CDR3 is TGTGCCAGCAGGGGGGACAGTGCGCATGAAGCTTTCTTT.